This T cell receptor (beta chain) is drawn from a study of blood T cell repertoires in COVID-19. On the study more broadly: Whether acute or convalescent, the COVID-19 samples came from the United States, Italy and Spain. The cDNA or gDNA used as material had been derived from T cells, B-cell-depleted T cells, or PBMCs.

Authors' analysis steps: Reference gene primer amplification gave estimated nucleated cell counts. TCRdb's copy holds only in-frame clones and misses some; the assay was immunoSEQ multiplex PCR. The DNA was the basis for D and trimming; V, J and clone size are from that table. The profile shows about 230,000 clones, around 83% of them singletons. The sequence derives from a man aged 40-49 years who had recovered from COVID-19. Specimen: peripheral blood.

CDR3 region: CASSLLAEEADTQYF. CDR3 bases: TGCGCCAGCAGCTTACTAGCGGAGGAGGCAGATACGCAGTATTTT. J is TRBJ2-3 and V is TRBV5-1, with 8 bases identical to TRBD2. Losses at the gene ends were 2 bases for V and 4 bases for J; bases not matched to a gene: 6. The CDR3 is 15 residues long. Germline assignment: CDR1 SGHRS and CDR2 YFSETQ. The complete variable domain, with remaining parts taken from reference TRBV5-1 and TRBJ2-3, reads KAGVTQTPRYLIKTRGQQVTLSCSPISGHRSVSWYQQTPGQGLQFLFEYFSETQRNKGNFPGRFSGRQFSNSRSEMNVSTLELGDSALYLCASSLLAEEADTQYFGPGTRLTVL.